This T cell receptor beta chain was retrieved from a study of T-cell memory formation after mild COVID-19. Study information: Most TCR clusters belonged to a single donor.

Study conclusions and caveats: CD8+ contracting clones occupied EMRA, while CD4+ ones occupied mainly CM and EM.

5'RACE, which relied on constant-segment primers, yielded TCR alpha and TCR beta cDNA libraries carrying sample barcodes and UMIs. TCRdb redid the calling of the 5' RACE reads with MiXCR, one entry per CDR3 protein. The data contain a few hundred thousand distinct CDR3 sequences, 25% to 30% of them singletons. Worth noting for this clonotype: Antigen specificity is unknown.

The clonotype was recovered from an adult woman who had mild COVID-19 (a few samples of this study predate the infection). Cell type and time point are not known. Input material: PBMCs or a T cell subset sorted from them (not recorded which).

The CDR3 loop is CSAREDPLRDTQYF. The CDR3 DNA is TGCAGTGCTAGAGAGGACCCACTTAGAGATACGCAGTATTTT. The V and J genes are TRBV20-1 and TRBJ2-3, with D unresolved. With 0 bases removed from V and 5 bases from J, the gap between germline ends came to 12 bases. The germline CDR1 and CDR2 sequences are DFQATT and SNEGSKA (reference sequence). The CDR3 contains 14 residues.